One sample yielded the 22 T cell receptor beta chains listed below, sequenced in a study of T cells in Graves' hyperthyroidism and ophthalmopathy. TCR beta CDR3 regions were amplified from RNA. A first-round RT-PCR of the TCR CDR3 used the HTBI primer set. TCRdb re-derived calls from the multiplex PCR reads in MiXCR, one entry per CDR3 protein. The sample has 600,000 or so distinct CDR3 sequences; roughly 17% are singletons. Sequences were obtained from blood. All receptors derive from a woman between 25 and 40 years old with Graves' hyperthyroidism.

This clonotype was detected a few times. CDR3 coding DNA: TGTGCCAGCAGGATGACAGGGGGTCAGCCCCAGCATTTT. As protein: CASRMTGGQPQHF. V is TRBV6-1 and J is TRBJ1-5; 9 bases fit TRBD1. The V gene end was trimmed by 6 bases and the J gene end by 6 bases; junction bases not matched to a gene: 3. Germline V CDR1 and CDR2: MNHNS, SASEGT. The CDR3 runs to 13 residues.

This clonotype was counted at least ten times. The gene calls are TRBV30 and TRBJ1-4; D not resolved. Germline loops: CDR1 GTSNPN, CDR2 SVGIG (reference sequence). V lost 0 bases and J lost 3, with 11 bases in between. This CDR3 is 15 amino acids long. CDR3 region: CAWSVLGIANEKLFF. The CDR3 coding sequence is TGTGCCTGGAGTGTACTAGGGATCGCTAATGAAAAACTGTTTTTT.

Ten or more counts support this clonotype. The chain combines TRBV28 with TRBJ2-7; 14 nucleotides agree with TRBD2. This CDR3 region has 15 residues. The junction had 4 bases not matched to a gene; V was cut back by 6 bases and J by 3 bases. In germline, CDR1 is MDHEN, CDR2 SYDVKM. The CDR3 loop reads CASRDGTSGGYEQYF. CDR3 nucleotide sequence: TGTGCCAGCAGAGATGGGACTAGCGGGGGCTACGAGCAGTACTTC.

V and J are TRBV5-1 and TRBJ2-1, with 13 bases fitting TRBD2. J lost 5 bases, V lost 5 bases, and 7 bases had no gene match. This CDR3 contains 16 residues. Germline lookup yields CDR1 SGHRS and CDR2 YFSETQ. CDR3 coding DNA: TGCGCCAGCAGTAGGGCGGGGACTAGCGGGAACAATGAGCAGTTCTTC. Protein product: CASSRAGTSGNNEQFF.

This clonotype was detected many times. The chain recombines TRBV6-1 with TRBJ1-5; D may be TRBD1 (6 bases). V was cut by 6 bases and J by 0 bases, with 12 bases left in between. This CDR3 has 15 residues. Germline V gives CDR1 MNHNS, CDR2 SASEGT. CDR3 sequence (DNA): TGTGCCAGCAGCACGACAGGCTATAGCAATCAGCCCCAGCATTTT. This encodes CASSTTGYSNQPQHF.

Only a few counts were recorded for this clonotype. The V gene is TRBV7-2, the J gene TRBJ1-2; the D gene is possibly TRBD1 (5 bases). Trimming stripped 2 bases from V and 6 bases from J, with 16 bases between. The CDR3 is 15 residues long. Germline CDR1 and CDR2: SGHTA and FQGNSA. The CDR3 DNA sequence: TGTGCCAGCAGCTTAAGGTTGAGGGGCGCGCATGGCTACACCTTC. This codes for CASSLRLRGAHGYTF.

This clonotype was found many times. The chain employs TRBV3-1 and TRBJ2-7, with D possibly matching TRBD1 (5 bases). The germline V gene has CDR1 LGHDT and CDR2 YNNKEL (reference sequence). V was trimmed by 4 bases and J by 5 bases, leaving 12 bases between them. The length of the CDR3 is 13 residues. CDR3 bases: TGTGCCAGCAGCCGATATATAGGGGACGAGCAGTACTTC. It codes for CASSRYIGDEQYF.

This clonotype was recorded at least ten times. The chain joins TRBV7-2 to TRBJ1-2; 10 nucleotides align to TRBD1. This CDR3 is built from 15 residues. Germline V gene sequence: CDR1 SGHTA, CDR2 FQGNSA. With V trimmed by 2 bases and J by 3 bases, 3 bases remained unmatched. The CDR3 DNA reads TGTGCCAGCAGCTTAACCGGGACAGGGGACTATGGCTACACCTTC. Protein product: CASSLTGTGDYGYTF.

Notes on this clonotype: A much larger clone lies one base from this, so it may be a read error. This chain connects TRBV11-1 to TRBJ2-7; TRBD2 matches at 8 bases. CDR3 size: 15 residues. Germline V gives CDR1 SGHAT, CDR2 FQDESV (reference sequence). The CDR3 protein is CTSSLMAGGVDEQYF. DNA for the CDR3: TGTACCAGCAGCTTGATGGCGGGAGGTGTCGATGAGCAGTACTTC.

This clonotype was observed many times. The chain employs TRBV6-1 and TRBJ1-1; 7 nucleotides line up with TRBD1. CDR3 length: 13 amino acids. Germline trimming cut 6 bases from V and 10 bases from J; bases unmatched to any gene: 11. CDR1 is MNHNS and CDR2 is SASEGT in the germline V gene. The CDR3 sequence is CASSPTTGYVAFF. The CDR3 DNA follows: TGTGCCAGCAGCCCAACGACAGGGTATGTAGCTTTCTTT.

The chain couples TRBV10-3 to TRBJ2-5; the D gene is possibly TRBD1 (6 bases). Germline loops: CDR1 ENHRY, CDR2 SYGVKD. The CDR3 runs to 12 residues. The ends were cut back, 6 bases at V and 1 base at J, with 6 bases in the middle. This chain's CDR3 is CAIRGAQETQYF. In DNA, the CDR3 is TGTGCCATCAGGGGGGCCCAAGAGACCCAGTACTTC.

This clonotype was detected only once. The genes are TRBV7-9 and TRBJ2-7; 7 nucleotides agree with TRBD1. Trimming at V came to 7 bases and at J to 1 base, leaving 7 bases not matched to a gene. Germline-derived CDR1 and CDR2 are SEHNR and FQNEAQ (reference sequence). The CDR3 has 14 residues. The CDR3 region is CASTDRVISYEQYF. CDR3 coding DNA: TGTGCCAGCACCGACAGGGTTATATCCTACGAGCAGTACTTC.

There are many counts of this clonotype. The chain carries TRBV20-1 and TRBJ2-7; maybe TRBD1 (6 bases). Trimming removed 0 bases at V and 6 bases at J, with 15 bases between. The CDR3 sequence is 14 residues long. Germline CDR1 and CDR2: DFQATT and SNEGSKA (reference sequence). CDR3 loop: CSAREWGPGVEQYF. The CDR3 DNA reads as TGCAGTGCTAGAGAGTGGGGGCCTGGGGTCGAGCAGTACTTC.

This clonotype was found many times. The CDR3 nucleotides are TGTGCCAGCAGGGACACCCAGAGCTCCTACGAGCAGTACTTC. It yields the protein CASRDTQSSYEQYF. V and J are TRBV2 and TRBJ2-7, with D possibly TRBD1 on 5 matching bases. V was pared by 6 bases and J by 0 bases, with 12 bases between. The CDR3 extends over 14 amino acids. Germline V gene sequence: CDR1 SNHLY, CDR2 FYNNEI.

Ten or more counts support this clonotype. V usage is TRBV14 and J usage is TRBJ2-3; the match to TRBD2 covers 9 bases. From germline, CDR1 is SGHDN and CDR2 FVKESK. The junction had 5 bases not matched to a gene; V was cut back by 1 base and J by 3 bases. This CDR3 has 16 amino acids. The CDR3 protein is CASSQALAGVTDTQYF. The CDR3 DNA sequence: TGTGCCAGCAGCCAAGCCTTAGCGGGAGTGACAGATACGCAGTATTTT. The variable domain in full, with the rest retrieved from reference TRBV14 and TRBJ2-3, is EAGVTQFPSHSVIEKGQTVTLRCDPISGHDNLYWYRRVMGKEIKFLLHFVKESKQDESGMPNNRFLAERTGGTYSTLKVQPAELEDSGVYFCASSQALAGVTDTQYFGPGTRLTVL.

This clonotype was recorded at least ten times. V gene TRBV3-1 combines with J gene TRBJ2-3; D may be TRBD2 (6 bases). Trimming removed 3 bases from V and 3 bases from J, with 7 bases in between. The germline V gene encodes CDR1 LGHDT and CDR2 YNNKEL (reference sequence). The CDR3 is made up of 13 amino acids. CDR3 DNA sequence: TGTGCCAGCAGCCAGGGACTTACAGATACGCAGTATTTT. Protein sequence: CASSQGLTDTQYF.

V gene TRBV20-1 combines with J gene TRBJ1-4, with 8 bases that match TRBD1. V shed 5 bases and J 2 bases; nucleotides not matched to a gene: 10. This CDR3 is built from 16 residues. Germline V lookup: CDR1 DFQATT, CDR2 SNEGSKA (reference sequence). CDR3 in DNA: TGCAGTGCTGTACAGGGGGTGGTAGCGACTAATGAAAAACTGTTTTTT. Translation: CSAVQGVVATNEKLFF.

Notes on this clonotype: This may arise from a read error, as a much more abundant clone is one base away. The chain combines TRBV7-2 with TRBJ2-7; D is perhaps TRBD2 (5 bases). From germline, CDR1 is SGHTA and CDR2 FQGNSA. The CDR3 has 13 amino acids. The CDR3 sequence is CASNLMEEDEQYF. For the CDR3, the DNA is TGTGCCAGCAACTTAATGGAGGAGGACGAGCAGTACTTC.

Many counts were recorded for this clonotype. The chain joins TRBV12-3 or TRBV12-4 to TRBJ1-2; tentatively, D is TRBD1 (5 bases). The V and J ends lost 3 bases and 7 bases respectively, with 24 bases between them. This CDR3 region has 17 residues. The CDR3 loop reads CASSLGPTGHGSGGYTF. The CDR3 nucleotides read TGTGCCAGCAGTTTGGGGCCGACCGGACACGGTTCTGGTGGCTACACCTTC.

This clonotype was seen only a few times. The CDR3 DNA follows: TGTGCCAGTAGTATAAGACAGGGTTTTGGAGTAGCGGGAGGGCCTAAAGAGCAGTTCTTC. Its translation is CASSIRQGFGVAGGPKEQFF. This chain links TRBV19 with TRBJ2-1; 11 bases are shared with TRBD2. The V gene end was trimmed by 2 bases and the J gene end by 10 bases; junction bases not matched to a gene: 22. Germline values: CDR1 LNHDA, CDR2 SQIVND (reference sequence). This CDR3 is built from 20 residues.

The chain joins TRBV19 to TRBJ1-5; 9 nucleotides match TRBD1. V trimming: 7 bases; J trimming: 4 bases; junction bases outside the gene matches: 11. Germline CDR1 reads LNHDA; CDR2 reads SQIVND (reference sequence). This CDR3 region has 16 residues. The CDR3 sequence is CASKATDRGVNQPQHF. In nucleotides, the CDR3 is TGTGCCAGTAAGGCCACGGACAGGGGAGTGAATCAGCCCCAGCATTTT.

With regard to this clonotype: Since a much larger clone is just one base distant, this may be a read error. The J gene is TRBJ2-1, the V gene TRBV27; 14 bases agree with TRBD2. Germline V CDR1 and CDR2: MNHEY, SMNVEV (reference sequence). CDR3 length: 17 residues. Trimming at V came to 5 bases and at J to 8 bases, leaving 11 bases not matched to a gene. In DNA, the CDR3 is TGTGCCAGCAGTCTAGGGACTAGCGGGAGAAAGAGCGATGAGCAGTTCTTC. This sequence encodes CASSLGTSGRKSDEQFF.